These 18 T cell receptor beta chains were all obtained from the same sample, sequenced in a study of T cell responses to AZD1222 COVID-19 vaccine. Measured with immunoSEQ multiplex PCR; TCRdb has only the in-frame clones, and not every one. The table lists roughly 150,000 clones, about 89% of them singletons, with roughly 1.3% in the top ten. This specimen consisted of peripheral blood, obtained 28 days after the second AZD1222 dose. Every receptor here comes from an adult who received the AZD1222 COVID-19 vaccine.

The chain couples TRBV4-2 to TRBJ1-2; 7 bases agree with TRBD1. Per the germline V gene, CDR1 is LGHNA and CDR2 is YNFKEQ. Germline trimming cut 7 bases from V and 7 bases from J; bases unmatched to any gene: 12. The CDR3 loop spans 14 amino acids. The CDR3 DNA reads TGTGCCAGCACCCCTAATGAGGGGGCGGGTGGCTACACCTTC. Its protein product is CASTPNEGAGGYTF.

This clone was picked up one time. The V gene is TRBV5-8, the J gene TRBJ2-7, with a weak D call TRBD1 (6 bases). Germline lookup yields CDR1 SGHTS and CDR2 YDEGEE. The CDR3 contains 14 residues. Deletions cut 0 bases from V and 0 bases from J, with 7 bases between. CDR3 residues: CASSLAGDSYEQYF. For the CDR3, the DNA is TGTGCCAGCAGCTTGGCAGGGGACTCCTACGAGCAGTACTTC.

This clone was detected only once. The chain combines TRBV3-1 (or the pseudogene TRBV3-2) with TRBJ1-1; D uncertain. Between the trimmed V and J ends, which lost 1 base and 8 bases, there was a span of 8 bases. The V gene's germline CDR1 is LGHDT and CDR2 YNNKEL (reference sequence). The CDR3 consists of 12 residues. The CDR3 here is CASSQVGAEAFF. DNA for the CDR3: TGTGCCAGCAGCCAAGTGGGAGCCGAAGCTTTCTTT.

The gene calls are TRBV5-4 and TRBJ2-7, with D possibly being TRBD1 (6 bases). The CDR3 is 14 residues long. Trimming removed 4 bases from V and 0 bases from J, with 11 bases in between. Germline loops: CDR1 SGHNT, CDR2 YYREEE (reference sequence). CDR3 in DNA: TGTGCCAGCAGCCCTCGACAGGACTCCTACGAGCAGTACTTC. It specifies CASSPRQDSYEQYF.

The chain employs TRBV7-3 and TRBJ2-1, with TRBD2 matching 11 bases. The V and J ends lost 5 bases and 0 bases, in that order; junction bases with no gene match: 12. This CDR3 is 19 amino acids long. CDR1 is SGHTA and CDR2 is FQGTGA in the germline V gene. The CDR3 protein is CASSLGLAGLANSYNEQFF. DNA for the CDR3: TGTGCCAGCAGCCTCGGACTAGCGGGTTTGGCCAACTCCTACAATGAGCAGTTCTTC.

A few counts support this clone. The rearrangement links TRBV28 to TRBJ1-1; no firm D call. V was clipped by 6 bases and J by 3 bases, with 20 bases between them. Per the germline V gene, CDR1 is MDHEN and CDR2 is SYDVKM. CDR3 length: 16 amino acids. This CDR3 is CASSPTWEGGHTEAFF. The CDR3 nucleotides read TGTGCCAGCAGCCCCACGTGGGAGGGAGGACACACTGAAGCTTTCTTT. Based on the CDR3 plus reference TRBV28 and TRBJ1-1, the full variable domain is DVKVTQSSRYLVKRTGEKVFLECVQDMDHENMFWYRQDPGLGLRLIYFSYDVKMKEKGDIPEGYSVSREKKERFSLILESASTNQTSMYLCASSPTWEGGHTEAFFGQGTRLTVV.

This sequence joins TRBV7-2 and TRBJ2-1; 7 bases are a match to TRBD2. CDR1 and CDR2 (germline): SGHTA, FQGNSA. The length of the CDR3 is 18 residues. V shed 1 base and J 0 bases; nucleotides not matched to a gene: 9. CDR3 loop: CASSLGWLAARSYNEQFF. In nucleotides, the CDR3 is TGTGCCAGCAGCTTAGGATGGCTAGCGGCCCGCTCCTACAATGAGCAGTTCTTC. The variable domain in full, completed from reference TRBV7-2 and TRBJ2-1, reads GAGVSQSPSNKVTEKGKDVELRCDPISGHTALYWYRQSLGQGLEFLIYFQGNSAPDKSGLPSDRFSAERTGGSVSTLTIQRTQQEDSAVYLCASSLGWLAARSYNEQFFGPGTRLTVL.

CDR3 in DNA: TGTGCCAGTAGTCTGACAGCATATGGCTACACCTTC. Translating it yields CASSLTAYGYTF. The rearrangement joins TRBV19 to TRBJ1-2; possible D gene TRBD1, 5 bases. In germline, CDR1 is LNHDA, CDR2 SQIVND (reference sequence). Between the trimmed V and J ends, which lost 5 bases and 5 bases, there was a span of 9 bases. This CDR3 is built from 12 residues.

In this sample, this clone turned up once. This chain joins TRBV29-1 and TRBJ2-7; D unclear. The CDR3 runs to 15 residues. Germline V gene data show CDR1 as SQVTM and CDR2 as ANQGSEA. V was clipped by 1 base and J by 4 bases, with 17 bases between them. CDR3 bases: TGCAGCGTTGAAGGGGGTAAAGGGCCTACATACGAGCAGTACTTC. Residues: CSVEGGKGPTYEQYF.

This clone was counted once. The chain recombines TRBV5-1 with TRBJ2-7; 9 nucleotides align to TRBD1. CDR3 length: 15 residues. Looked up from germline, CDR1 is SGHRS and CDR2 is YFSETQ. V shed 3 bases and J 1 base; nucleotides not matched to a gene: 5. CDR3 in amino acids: CASSSRDRASYEQYF. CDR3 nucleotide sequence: TGCGCCAGCAGCTCCCGGGACAGGGCATCCTACGAGCAGTACTTC.

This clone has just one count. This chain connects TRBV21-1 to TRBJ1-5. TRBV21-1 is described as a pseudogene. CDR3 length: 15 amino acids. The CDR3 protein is CASSKAPPRTEPQHF. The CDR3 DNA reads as TGTGCCAGCAGCAAAGCCCCCCCCCGAACGGAGCCCCAGCATTTT.

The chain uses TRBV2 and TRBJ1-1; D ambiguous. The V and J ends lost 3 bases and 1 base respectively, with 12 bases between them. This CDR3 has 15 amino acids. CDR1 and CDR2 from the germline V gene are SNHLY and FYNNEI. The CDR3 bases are TGTGCCAGCAGTGATGGTGGCAGACCGAACACTGAAGCTTTCTTT. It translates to CASSDGGRPNTEAFF. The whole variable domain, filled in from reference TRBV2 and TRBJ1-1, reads EPEVTQTPSHQVTQMGQEVILRCVPISNHLYFYWYRQILGQKVEFLVSFYNNEISEKSEIFDDQFSVERPDGSNFTLKIRSTKLEDSAMYFCASSDGGRPNTEAFFGQGTRLTVV.

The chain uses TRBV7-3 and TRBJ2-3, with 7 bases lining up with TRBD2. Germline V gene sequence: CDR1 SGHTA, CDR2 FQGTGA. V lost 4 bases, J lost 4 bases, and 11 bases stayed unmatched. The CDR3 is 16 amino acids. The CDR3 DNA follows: TGTGCCAGCAGCTCTTTAGCGGGCCCAGGTCCAGATACGCAGTATTTT. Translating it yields CASSSLAGPGPDTQYF.

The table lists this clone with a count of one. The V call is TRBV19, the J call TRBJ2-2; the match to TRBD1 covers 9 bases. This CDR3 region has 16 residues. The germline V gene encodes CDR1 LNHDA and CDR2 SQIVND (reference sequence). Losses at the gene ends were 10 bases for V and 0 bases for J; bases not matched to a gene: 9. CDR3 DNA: TGTGCCACCGACAGGGGGGCTCTCGCGAACACCGGGGAGCTGTTTTTT. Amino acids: CATDRGALANTGELFF.

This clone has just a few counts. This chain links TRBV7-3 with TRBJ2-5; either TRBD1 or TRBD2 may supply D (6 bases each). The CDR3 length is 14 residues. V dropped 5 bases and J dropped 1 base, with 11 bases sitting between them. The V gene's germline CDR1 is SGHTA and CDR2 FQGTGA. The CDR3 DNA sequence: TGTGCCAGCAGCCGGGGGCATTTCCAAGAGACCCAGTACTTC. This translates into CASSRGHFQETQYF.

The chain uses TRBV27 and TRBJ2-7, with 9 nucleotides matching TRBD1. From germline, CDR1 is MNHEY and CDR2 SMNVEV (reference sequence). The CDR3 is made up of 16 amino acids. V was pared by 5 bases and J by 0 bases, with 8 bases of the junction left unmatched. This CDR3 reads CASSASQGAISYEQYF. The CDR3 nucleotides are TGTGCCAGCAGTGCCTCACAGGGGGCGATCTCCTACGAGCAGTACTTC.

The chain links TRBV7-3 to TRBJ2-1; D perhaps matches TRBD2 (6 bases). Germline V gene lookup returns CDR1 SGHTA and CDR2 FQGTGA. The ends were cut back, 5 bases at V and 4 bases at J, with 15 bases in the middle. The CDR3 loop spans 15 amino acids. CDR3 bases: TGTGCCAGCAGCCTCCAAAGCGGGCGGTACAATGAGCAGTTCTTC. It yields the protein CASSLQSGRYNEQFF.

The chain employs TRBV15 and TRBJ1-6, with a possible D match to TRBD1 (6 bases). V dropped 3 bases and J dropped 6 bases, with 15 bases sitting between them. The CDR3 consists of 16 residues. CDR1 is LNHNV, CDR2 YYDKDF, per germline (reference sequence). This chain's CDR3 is CATSREPQGFNSPLHF. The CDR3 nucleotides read TGTGCCACCAGCAGGGAACCACAGGGATTTAATTCACCCCTCCACTTT.